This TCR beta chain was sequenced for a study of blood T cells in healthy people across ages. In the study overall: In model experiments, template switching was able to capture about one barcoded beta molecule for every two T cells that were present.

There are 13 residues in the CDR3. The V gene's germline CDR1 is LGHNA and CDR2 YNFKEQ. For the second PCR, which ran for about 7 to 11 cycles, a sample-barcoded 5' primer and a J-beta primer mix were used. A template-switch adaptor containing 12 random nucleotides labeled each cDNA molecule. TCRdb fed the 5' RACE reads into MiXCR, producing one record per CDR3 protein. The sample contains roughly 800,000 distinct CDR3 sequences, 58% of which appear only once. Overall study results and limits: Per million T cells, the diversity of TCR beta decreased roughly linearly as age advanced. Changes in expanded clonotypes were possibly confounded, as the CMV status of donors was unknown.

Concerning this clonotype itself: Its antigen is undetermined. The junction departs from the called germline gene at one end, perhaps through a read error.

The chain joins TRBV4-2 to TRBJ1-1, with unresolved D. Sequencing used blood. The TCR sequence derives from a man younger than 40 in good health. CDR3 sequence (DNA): TGTGTCAGCAGCCAAGAATCCATCACTGAAGCTTTCTTT. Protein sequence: CVSSQESITEAFF.